A selection of T cell receptor beta chains follows, all from one sample in a study of T cells expressing NK-cell markers. With the 5' RACE reads reprocessed, TCRdb shows one record per CDR3 protein and no DNA. This table lists 550,000 to 600,000 distinct CDR3 sequences. The sequenced sample was blood T cells: a sorted CD56 or NKG2C T cell subset, CD4+ or CD8+ T cells, or bulk PBMC T cells (not recorded which). The origin of the receptors is a man between 18 and 35 years old in good health. CDR3s include the opening cysteine and the closing phenylalanine or tryptophan. The order of the fields is J gene, V gene, CDR3 protein.

>TRBJ1-1|TRBV7-9
CASEGMNTEAFF
>TRBJ2-3|TRBV12-3/TRBV12-4
CASTENGRASTQYF
>TRBJ2-1|TRBV7-9
CASSGPGTSGSTDEQFF
>TRBJ2-1|TRBV14
CASSYTGTTLEQFF
>TRBJ1-5|TRBV7-2
CASSIDRDHQPQHF
>TRBJ2-2|TRBV29-1
CSVLTGTPRRPGELFF
>TRBJ1-1|TRBV28
CASREPLRNTEAFF
>TRBJ2-3|TRBV6-5
CASSYSTADTQYF
>TRBJ2-3|TRBV5-4
CASSLSVGGDTQYF
>TRBJ1-3|TRBV7-9
CASSSTGSAGNTIYF
>TRBJ1-1|TRBV6-2/TRBV6-3
CASSPQSVTEAFF
>TRBJ2-1|TRBV20-1
CSANTPQGREGGLGEQFF
>TRBJ2-3|TRBV5-5
CASTLGLYPARDTQYF
>TRBJ1-5|TRBV7-9
CASSSSGTARSNQPQHF
>TRBJ2-3|TRBV7-2
CASSLATGPDTQYF
>TRBJ2-2|TRBV29-1
CSVETRQGVTGELFF
>TRBJ1-4|TRBV15
CATSGRQGGGEKLFF
>TRBJ2-3|TRBV10-3
CAITSAREDTQYF
>TRBJ2-6|TRBV6-5
CASSYSSGGASGANVLTF
>TRBJ2-1|TRBV20-1
CSATGTLLGQFF
>TRBJ2-3|TRBV2
CASRLVASTDTQYF
>TRBJ2-7|TRBV12-3/TRBV12-4
CASSLAGSVEQYF
>TRBJ2-1|TRBV3-1
CASSQLAGNEQFF
>TRBJ2-1|TRBV6-2/TRBV6-3
CASSYSRGGRVNNEQFF
>TRBJ2-5|TRBV6-5
CASSYSIDSSETQYF
>TRBJ2-3|TRBV5-1
CASSIGQGSTDTQYF
>TRBJ2-7|TRBV12-3/TRBV12-4
CASSLVGRENGVEQYF
>TRBJ2-5|TRBV20-1
CSARYTSVQETQYF
>TRBJ1-4|TRBV3-1
CASSQDGRSRDEKLFF
>TRBJ1-4|TRBV20-1
CSARDGRGNEKLFF
>TRBJ1-1|TRBV7-9
CASSLDRGARVNTEAFF
>TRBJ2-7|TRBV27
CASTVSWGYEQYF
>TRBJ2-3|TRBV11-2
CASSSGRGPDTQYF
>TRBJ2-5|TRBV29-1
CSVDLQHGFSGTQYF
>TRBJ1-1|TRBV12-3/TRBV12-4
CASSIAGSNTEAFF
>TRBJ1-1|TRBV5-1
CASSLDGHMNTEAFF
>TRBJ2-1|TRBV11-2
CASSLGGESSQFF
>TRBJ2-2|TRBV4-3
CASSQEAPTNTGELFF
>TRBJ2-1|TRBV3-1
CASSPDSDEQFF
>TRBJ2-5|TRBV5-6
CASSPEVVSFQETQYF
>TRBJ1-6|TRBV6-5
CASRDAGPLHF
>TRBJ2-7|TRBV12-3/TRBV12-4
CASSFPGLAGKRYEQYF
>TRBJ1-5|TRBV30
CAFSLMGNQPQHF
>TRBJ2-1|TRBV4-3
CASRDQPQGYNEQFF
>TRBJ2-3|TRBV7-3
CASSRGTSGPSPDTDTQYF
>TRBJ2-7|TRBV7-9
CASSPRLTDSYEQYF
>TRBJ2-3|TRBV5-5
CASSLDISGTTDTQYF
>TRBJ1-5|TRBV7-2
CASNPSGANQPQHF
>TRBJ1-2|TRBV6-1
CASRKTGYGYTF
>TRBJ1-1|TRBV9
CASSVDGSGGGTEAFF
>TRBJ2-5|TRBV4-2
CASSHQAILAPQETQYF
>TRBJ2-5|TRBV4-3
CASSQERYQETQYF
>TRBJ2-1|TRBV12-3/TRBV12-4
CASSLTGNEQFF
>TRBJ2-4|TRBV7-2
CASSRDNIQYF
>TRBJ2-2|TRBV20-1
CSARGPPGLAGGPSGELFF
>TRBJ2-2|TRBV24-1
CATSGASKTGPNTGELFF
>TRBJ2-2|TRBV7-9
CASSPRAGDPNTGELFF
>TRBJ2-5|TRBV4-1
CASSQAYGSKETQYF
>TRBJ2-2|TRBV5-1
CASSLEGTVTGELFF
>TRBJ1-3|TRBV24-1
CATSDSVGNTIYF